Reported below is one TCR beta chain. Its antigen is unknown. No much larger clonotype is one base removed from it; base qualities were not supplied. Libraries were built with PCR. The sequencer listed for this sample is Illumina HiSeq 2500. Unique molecular identifiers were incorporated into TCR beta cDNA libraries to reduce PCR and sequencing biases. Some 500,000 cDNA molecules were obtained for every 1 to 10 million input T cells, so each molecule roughly corresponded to one T cell. The patient libraries were prepared and sequenced with the same protocol used for the earlier healthy control dataset. Samples belonging to the same batch were prepared together, multiplexed and sequenced on a shared HiSeq lane. For the original study's pipeline: Raw barcoded reads were processed with MIGEC, and single-read molecular identifier groups were discarded before consensus assembly and CDR3 extraction. VDJtools was used for post-analysis of the clonotype tables, and diversity was normalized by down-sampling every dataset to the size of the smallest sample. Repertoire overlap clustering matched CDR3 amino acid but not nucleotide sequences to correct batch-related cross-sample contamination. TCRdb trimmed public reads at Q25 via fastp, called clones via MiXCR and kept in-frame beta chains. CDR3 protein sequences are deduplicated, and each keeps its most common genes and DNA. The V and J calls follow TCRdb's processing rather than the paper's. This sample gives 700,000 to 900,000 distinct CDR3 sequences in total; 46% of them show up just once. The ten most abundant clones make up over 4.5% of the sample.

To demonstrate the VDJtools post-analysis software, the study profiled TCR beta repertoires from the peripheral blood of about 13 young patients with multiple sclerosis. The multiple sclerosis patients were children and adolescents between roughly 6 and 16 years of age. The data were taken from a study of post-analysis software for immune sequencing data (dated by TCRdb to the mid-2010s). In terms of the full investigation: Disease courses on record covered relapsing-remitting, secondary progressive and progressive-relapsing multiple sclerosis, though some patients had no subtype annotation. The patient repertoires were set against 11 previously published healthy control repertoires from donors whose ages ranged from roughly 6 to 25 years. A subset of samples was prepared in parallel using single-end sample barcoding, then pooled and co-amplified after Illumina adapter ligation.

Counted from cysteine to phenylalanine, this CDR3 has 20 amino acids. The DNA shown is the 60-base CDR3, in frame from base 1. Trimming accounts for 1 base at V and 0 bases at J, while the number of junction bases matched to no gene is 11. The germline V gene encodes CDR1 LGHNA and CDR2 YSLEER. Summary of the overall study and its limitations: Normalized Chao1 diversity was significantly lower in multiple sclerosis patients than controls, suggesting substantial peripheral T-cell clonal expansion. The control group was slightly older than the multiple sclerosis patient group. Significantly higher frequencies in patients than in controls were found for five or six TRBV segments, including TRBV5-6, TRBV5-1 and TRBV20-1. When samples were clustered directly using the F measure, samples prepared in the same batch co-clustered strongly, which prompted a batch-effect correction.

The receptor was derived from a girl aged 5-17 years with multiple sclerosis. What was sequenced was blood. Here the chain combines TRBV4-3 and TRBJ2-1, with 11 bases in between that match TRBD2. The encoded CDR3 is CASSQGSWTSGPSSYNEQFF. The DNA reads as follows: TGCGCCAGCAGCCAAGGTAGTTGGACTAGCGGGCCGAGCTCCTACAATGAGCAGTTCTTC.